This T cell receptor (beta chain) was identified during a study of blood T cell repertoires in COVID-19. Germline V gene sequence: CDR1 SGHAT, CDR2 FQNNGV. V was pared by 1 base and J by 7 bases, with 13 bases between. CDR3 length: 15 amino acids. Libraries were prepared by immunoSEQ multiplex PCR; TCRdb keeps only in-frame clonotypes and omits some of them. The sample has fewer than 200,000 clones, about 85% seen once. The receptor was isolated from a man aged 60-69 years who had recovered from COVID-19. Source material: peripheral blood. The chain combines TRBV11-2 with TRBJ2-2; D gene unclear. This chain's CDR3 is CASSLALSIGGELFF. CDR3 nucleotides: TGTGCCAGCAGCTTAGCTCTTAGTATTGGCGGGGAGCTGTTTTTT. Looking up the rest from reference TRBV11-2 and TRBJ2-2 gives the full variable domain: EAGVAQSPRYKIIEKRQSVAFWCNPISGHATLYWYQQILGQGPKLLIQFQNNGVVDDSQLPKDRFSAERLKGVDSTLKIQPAKLEDSAVYLCASSLALSIGGELFFGEGSRLTVL.